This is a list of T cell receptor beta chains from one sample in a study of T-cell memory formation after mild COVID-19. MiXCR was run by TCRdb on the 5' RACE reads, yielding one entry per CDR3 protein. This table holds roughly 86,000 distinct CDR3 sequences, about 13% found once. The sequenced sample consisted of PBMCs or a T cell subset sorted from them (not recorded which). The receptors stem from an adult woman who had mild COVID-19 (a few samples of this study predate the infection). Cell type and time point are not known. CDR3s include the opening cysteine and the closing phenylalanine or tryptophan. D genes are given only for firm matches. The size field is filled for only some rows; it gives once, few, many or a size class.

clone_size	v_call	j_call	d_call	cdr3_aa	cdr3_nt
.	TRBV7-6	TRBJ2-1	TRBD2	CASSLRLAGLNNEQFF	TGTGCCAGCAGCCTTAGACTAGCGGGACTCAACAATGAGCAGTTCTTC
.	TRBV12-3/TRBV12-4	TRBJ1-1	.	CASTPGEEAFF	TGTGCCAGCACTCCGGGAGAGGAAGCTTTCTTT
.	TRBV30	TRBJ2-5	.	CAWSRDGGWETQYF	TGTGCCTGGAGTCGGGATGGGGGTTGGGAGACCCAGTACTTC
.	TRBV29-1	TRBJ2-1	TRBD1	CSVPGPQGVWGEQFF	TGCAGCGTCCCCGGGCCACAGGGGGTGTGGGGTGAGCAGTTCTTC
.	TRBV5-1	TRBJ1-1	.	CASSLGDSNTEAFF	TGCGCCAGCAGCTTGGGGGACTCGAACACTGAAGCTTTCTTT
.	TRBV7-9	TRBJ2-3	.	CASSLAGAGGPDTQYF	TGTGCCAGCAGCTTAGCGGGAGCGGGCGGTCCAGATACGCAGTATTTT
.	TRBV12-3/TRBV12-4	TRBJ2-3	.	CASILEAGAFYTSTDTQYF	TGTGCCAGCATCCTTGAGGCGGGGGCCTTTTATACTAGCACAGATACGCAGTATTTT
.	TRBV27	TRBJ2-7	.	CASSFKGYSYEQYF	TGTGCCAGCAGTTTTAAAGGTTACTCCTACGAGCAGTACTTC
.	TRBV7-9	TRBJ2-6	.	CASSLGGPGANVLTF	TGTGCCAGCAGCTTGGGGGGGCCCGGGGCCAACGTCCTGACTTTC
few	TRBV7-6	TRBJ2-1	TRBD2	CASSLPRGGNEQFF	TGTGCCAGCAGCTTACCCCGGGGGGGGAATGAGCAGTTCTTC
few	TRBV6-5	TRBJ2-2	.	CASRYQGGDWTGELFF	TGTGCCAGCAGATACCAGGGGGGGGATTGGACCGGGGAGCTGTTTTTT
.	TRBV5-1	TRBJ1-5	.	CASSVGSNQPQHF	TGCGCCAGCAGCGTGGGAAGCAATCAGCCCCAGCATTTT
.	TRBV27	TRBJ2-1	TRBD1	CASGQDSYNEQFF	TGTGCCAGCGGACAGGACTCCTACAATGAGCAGTTCTTC
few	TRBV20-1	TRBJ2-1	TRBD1	CSARDQGQGVYNEQFF	TGCAGTGCTAGAGATCAGGGACAGGGGGTTTACAATGAGCAGTTCTTC
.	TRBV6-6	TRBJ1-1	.	CASSYSEANTEAFF	TGTGCCAGCAGTTACTCGGAAGCGAACACTGAAGCTTTCTTT
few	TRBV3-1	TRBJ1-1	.	CASSHVGGSKNTEAFF	TGTGCCAGCAGCCATGTGGGCGGCAGCAAGAACACTGAAGCTTTCTTT
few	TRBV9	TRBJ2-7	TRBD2	CASSAGLAENSYEQYF	TGTGCCAGCAGCGCGGGACTAGCGGAGAACTCCTACGAGCAGTACTTC
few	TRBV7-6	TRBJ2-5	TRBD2	CASSRGLAGGLETQYF	TGTGCCAGCAGCCGAGGACTAGCGGGAGGGCTGGAGACCCAGTACTTC
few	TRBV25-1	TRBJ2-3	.	CASSRQVGDTQYF	TGTGCCAGCAGTCGGCAGGTGGGGGATACGCAGTATTTT
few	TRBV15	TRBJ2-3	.	CATSRTHGIPASTDTQYF	TGTGCCACCAGCAGAACTCACGGGATCCCCGCAAGCACAGATACGCAGTATTTT
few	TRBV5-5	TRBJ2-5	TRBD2	CASSSGLAGGETQYF	TGTGCCAGCAGCTCCGGACTAGCGGGGGGGGAGACCCAGTACTTC
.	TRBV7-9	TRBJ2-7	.	CASSPPWRTYEQYF	TGTGCCAGCAGCCCACCGTGGCGGACCTACGAGCAGTACTTC
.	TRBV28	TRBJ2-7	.	CASSLRGQLFSYEQYF	TGTGCCAGCAGTTTGAGAGGACAGCTTTTCTCCTACGAGCAGTACTTC
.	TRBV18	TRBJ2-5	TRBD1	CASSPWTGGSLETQYF	TGTGCCAGCTCACCATGGACAGGGGGTTCCCTTGAGACCCAGTACTTC
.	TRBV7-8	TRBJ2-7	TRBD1	CASSLDRGPIGAYEQYF	TGTGCCAGCAGCTTGGACAGGGGGCCCATAGGGGCCTACGAGCAGTACTTC
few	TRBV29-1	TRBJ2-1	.	CSVGKGSYNEQFF	TGCAGCGTTGGCAAGGGCTCCTACAATGAGCAGTTCTTC
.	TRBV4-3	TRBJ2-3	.	CASSQYGGTDTQYF	TGCGCCAGCAGCCAATACGGGGGCACAGATACGCAGTATTTT
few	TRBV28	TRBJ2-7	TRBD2	CASRPGLAPYEQYF	TGTGCCAGCAGGCCAGGACTAGCGCCTTACGAGCAGTACTTC
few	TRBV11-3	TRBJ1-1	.	CASRGGWGETEAFF	TGTGCCAGCAGAGGGGGTTGGGGAGAAACTGAAGCTTTCTTT
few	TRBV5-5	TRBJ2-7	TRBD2	CASSLVAGAYEQYF	TGTGCCAGCAGCTTGGTAGCGGGAGCCTACGAGCAGTACTTC
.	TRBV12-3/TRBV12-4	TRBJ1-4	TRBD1	CASRGAGQGGEKLFF	TGTGCCAGCAGAGGCGCGGGACAGGGCGGTGAAAAACTGTTTTTT
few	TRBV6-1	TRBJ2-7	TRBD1	CASIGTDYEQYF	TGTGCCAGCATCGGGACAGATTACGAGCAGTACTTC
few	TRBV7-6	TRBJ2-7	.	CASSLGNLYEQYF	TGTGCCAGCAGCTTAGGGAACCTGTACGAGCAGTACTTC
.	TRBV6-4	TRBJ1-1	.	CASSEGAGMNTEAFF	TGTGCCAGCAGTGAGGGCGCTGGGATGAACACTGAAGCTTTCTTT
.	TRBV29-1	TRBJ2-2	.	CSVTGLVRGHTGELFF	TGCAGCGTTACGGGGCTCGTTCGGGGACACACCGGGGAGCTGTTTTTT
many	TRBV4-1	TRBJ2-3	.	CASRSGLEDTQYF	TGCGCCAGCAGATCGGGCTTGGAGGATACGCAGTATTTT
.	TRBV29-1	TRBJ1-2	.	CSVEQGDYGYTF	TGCAGCGTTGAGCAGGGCGACTATGGCTACACCTTC
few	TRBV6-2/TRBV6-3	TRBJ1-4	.	CASSPQDATNEKLFF	TGTGCCAGCAGTCCCCAGGACGCAACTAATGAAAAACTGTTTTTT
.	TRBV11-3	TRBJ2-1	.	CASSLPIFIGGYKNEQFF	TGTGCCAGCAGCTTACCGATTTTTATAGGGGGGTACAAAAATGAGCAGTTCTTC
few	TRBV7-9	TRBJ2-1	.	CASSSPRDNSYNEQFF	TGTGCCAGCAGCTCGCCCCGGGATAATTCCTACAATGAGCAGTTCTTC
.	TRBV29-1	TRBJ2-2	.	CSVGQGNTGELFF	TGCAGCGTTGGGCAGGGAAACACCGGGGAGCTGTTTTTT
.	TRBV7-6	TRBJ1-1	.	CASSLGGGDTEAFF	TGTGCCAGCAGCTTAGGTGGTGGGGACACTGAAGCTTTCTTT
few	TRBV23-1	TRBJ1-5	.	CATRPTGPRQVQHF	TGCGCCACCAGACCGACGGGACCTCGGCAAGTCCAGCATTTT
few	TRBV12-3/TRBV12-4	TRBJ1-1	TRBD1	CASRPDRGRTEAFF	TGTGCCAGCAGACCCGACAGGGGGAGGACTGAAGCTTTCTTT
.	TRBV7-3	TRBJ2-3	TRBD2	CASSPLAGGSTDTQYF	TGTGCCAGCAGCCCCTTAGCGGGGGGGAGCACAGATACGCAGTATTTT
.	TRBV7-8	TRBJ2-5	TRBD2	CASAGLAEQETQYF	TGTGCCAGTGCGGGACTAGCGGAGCAAGAGACCCAGTACTTC
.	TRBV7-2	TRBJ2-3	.	CASSLALPSYYTDTQYF	TGTGCCAGCAGCTTAGCTCTCCCCAGTTACTACACAGATACGCAGTATTTT
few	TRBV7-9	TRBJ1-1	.	CASSLEPGRLNTEAFF	TGTGCCAGCAGCTTAGAACCGGGACGGCTGAACACTGAAGCTTTCTTT
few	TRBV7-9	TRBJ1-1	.	CASSLEGQGNTEAFF	TGTGCCAGCAGCTTAGAGGGTCAGGGAAACACTGAAGCTTTCTTT
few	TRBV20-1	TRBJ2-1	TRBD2	CSASETSGLSSYNEQFF	TGCAGTGCTAGTGAAACTAGCGGTTTGAGCTCCTACAATGAGCAGTTCTTC
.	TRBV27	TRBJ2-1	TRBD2	CASAGEGYNEQFF	TGTGCCAGCGCGGGAGAAGGGTACAATGAGCAGTTCTTC
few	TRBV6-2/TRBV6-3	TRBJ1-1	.	CASKGGYTEAFF	TGTGCCAGCAAAGGGGGATACACTGAAGCTTTCTTT
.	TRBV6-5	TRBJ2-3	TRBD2	CASSYGGRGADTQYF	TGTGCCAGCAGTTATGGCGGGAGAGGGGCAGATACGCAGTATTTT
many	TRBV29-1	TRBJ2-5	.	CSVESPGFQETQYF	TGCAGCGTTGAATCCCCGGGATTCCAAGAGACCCAGTACTTC
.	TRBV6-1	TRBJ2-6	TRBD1	CDARGTHSGANVLTF	TGTGACGCCAGGGGGACGCACTCTGGGGCCAACGTCCTGACTTTC
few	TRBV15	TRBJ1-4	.	CATSSPPDIRLFF	TGTGCCACCAGCAGTCCACCGGACATCCGACTGTTTTTT
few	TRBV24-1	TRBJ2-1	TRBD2	CATSRGGANEQFF	TGTGCCACCAGTCGCGGGGGGGCGAATGAGCAGTTCTTC